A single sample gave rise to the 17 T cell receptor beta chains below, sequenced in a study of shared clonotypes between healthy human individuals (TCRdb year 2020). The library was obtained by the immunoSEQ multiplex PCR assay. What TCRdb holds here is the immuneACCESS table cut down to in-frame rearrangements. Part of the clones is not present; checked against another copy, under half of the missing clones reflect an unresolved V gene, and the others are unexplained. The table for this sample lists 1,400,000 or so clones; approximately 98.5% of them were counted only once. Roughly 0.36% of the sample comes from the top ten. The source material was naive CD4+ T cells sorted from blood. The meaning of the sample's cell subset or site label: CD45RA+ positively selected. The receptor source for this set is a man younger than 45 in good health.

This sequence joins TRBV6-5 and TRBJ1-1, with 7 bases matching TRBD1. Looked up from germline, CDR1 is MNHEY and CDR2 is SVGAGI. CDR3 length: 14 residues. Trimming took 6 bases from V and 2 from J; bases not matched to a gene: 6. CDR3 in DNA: TGTGCCAGCAGGCGAGACAGGGAAAACACTGAAGCTTTCTTT. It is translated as CASRRDRENTEAFF.

As DNA, the CDR3 is TGCGCCAGCAGCCCCGGGGTAGCGGGAGTTCTTGAGCAGTTCTTC. Translation: CASSPGVAGVLEQFF. V usage is TRBV4-1 and J usage is TRBJ2-1, with 9 nucleotides matching TRBD2. The junction had 10 bases not matched to a gene; V was cut back by 4 bases and J by 9 bases. Looked up from germline, CDR1 is MGHRA and CDR2 is YSYEKL. The CDR3 has 15 amino acids.

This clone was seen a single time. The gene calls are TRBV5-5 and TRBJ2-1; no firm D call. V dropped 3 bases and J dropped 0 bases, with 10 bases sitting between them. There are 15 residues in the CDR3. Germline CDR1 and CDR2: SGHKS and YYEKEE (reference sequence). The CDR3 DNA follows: TGTGCCAGCAGCTCCCATTCGAGCTCCTACAATGAGCAGTTCTTC. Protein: CASSSHSSSYNEQFF.

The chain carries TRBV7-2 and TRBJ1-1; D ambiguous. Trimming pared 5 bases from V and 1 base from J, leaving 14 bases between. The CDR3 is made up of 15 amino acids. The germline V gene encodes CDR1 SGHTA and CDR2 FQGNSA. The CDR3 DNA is TGTGCCAGCAGCCCAAAATGGAAGGGGAACACTGAAGCTTTCTTT. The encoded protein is CASSPKWKGNTEAFF.

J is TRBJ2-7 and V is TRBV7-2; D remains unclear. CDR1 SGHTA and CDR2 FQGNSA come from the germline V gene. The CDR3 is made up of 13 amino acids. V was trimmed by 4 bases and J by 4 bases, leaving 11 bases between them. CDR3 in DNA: TGTGCCAGCAGCTGGCCCTCTTCGTACGAGCAGTACTTC. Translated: CASSWPSSYEQYF. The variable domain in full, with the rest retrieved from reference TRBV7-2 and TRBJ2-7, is GAGVSQSPSNKVTEKGKDVELRCDPISGHTALYWYRQSLGQGLEFLIYFQGNSAPDKSGLPSDRFSAERTGGSVSTLTIQRTQQEDSAVYLCASSWPSSYEQYFGPGTRLTVT.

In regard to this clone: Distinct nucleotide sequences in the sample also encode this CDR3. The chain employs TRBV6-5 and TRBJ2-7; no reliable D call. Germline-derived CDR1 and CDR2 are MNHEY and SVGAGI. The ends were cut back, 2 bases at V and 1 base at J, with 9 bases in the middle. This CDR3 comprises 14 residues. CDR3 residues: CASSYGQLSYEQYF. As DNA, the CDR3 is TGTGCCAGCAGTTACGGGCAGTTGTCCTACGAGCAGTACTTC.

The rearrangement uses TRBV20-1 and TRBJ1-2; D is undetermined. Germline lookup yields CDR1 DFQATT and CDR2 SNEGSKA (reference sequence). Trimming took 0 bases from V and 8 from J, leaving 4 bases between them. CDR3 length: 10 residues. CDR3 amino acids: CSARDKGYTF. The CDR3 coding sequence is TGCAGTGCTAGAGATAAGGGCTACACCTTC.

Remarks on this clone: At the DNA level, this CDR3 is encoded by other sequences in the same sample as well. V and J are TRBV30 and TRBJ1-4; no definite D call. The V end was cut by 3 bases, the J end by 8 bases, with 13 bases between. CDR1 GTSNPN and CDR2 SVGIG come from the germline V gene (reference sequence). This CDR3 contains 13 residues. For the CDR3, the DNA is TGTGCCTGGAGGCCAGGACCGGGAGAAAAACTGTTTTTT. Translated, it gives CAWRPGPGEKLFF.

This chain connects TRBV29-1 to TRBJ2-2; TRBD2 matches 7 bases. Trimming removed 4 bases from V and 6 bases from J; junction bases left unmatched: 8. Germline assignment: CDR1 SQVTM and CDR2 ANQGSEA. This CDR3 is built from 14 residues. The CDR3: CSVGQGGSAGELFF. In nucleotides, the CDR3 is TGCAGCGTTGGTCAAGGCGGGAGTGCCGGGGAGCTGTTTTTT.

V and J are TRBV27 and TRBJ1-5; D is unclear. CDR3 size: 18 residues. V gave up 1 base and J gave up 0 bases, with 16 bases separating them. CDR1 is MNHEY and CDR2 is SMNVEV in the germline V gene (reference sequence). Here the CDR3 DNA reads TGTGCCAGCAGTTTATGGGGTCTTGGCGTTAATAGCAATCAGCCCCAGCATTTT. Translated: CASSLWGLGVNSNQPQHF.

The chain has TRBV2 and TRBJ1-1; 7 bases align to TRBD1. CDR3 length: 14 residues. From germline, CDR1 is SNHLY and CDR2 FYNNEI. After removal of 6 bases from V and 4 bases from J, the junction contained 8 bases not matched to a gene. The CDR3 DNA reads TGTGCCAGCAGCTGGGAGGGGGCGGGCACTGAAGCTTTCTTT. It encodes CASSWEGAGTEAFF.

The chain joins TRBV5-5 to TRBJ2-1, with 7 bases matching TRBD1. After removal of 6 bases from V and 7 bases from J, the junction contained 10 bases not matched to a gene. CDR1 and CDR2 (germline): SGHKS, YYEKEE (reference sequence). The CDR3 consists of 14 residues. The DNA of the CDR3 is TGTGCCAGCATCCCGACAGGGAAGTGGAATGAGCAGTTCTTC. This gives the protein CASIPTGKWNEQFF.

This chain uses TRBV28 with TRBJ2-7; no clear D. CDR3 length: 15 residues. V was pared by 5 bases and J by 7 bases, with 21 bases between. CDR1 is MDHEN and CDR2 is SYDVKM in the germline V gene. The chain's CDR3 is CASSPEDRYIREQYF. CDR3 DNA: TGTGCCAGCAGTCCCGAGGACCGTTACATTCGGGAGCAGTACTTC.

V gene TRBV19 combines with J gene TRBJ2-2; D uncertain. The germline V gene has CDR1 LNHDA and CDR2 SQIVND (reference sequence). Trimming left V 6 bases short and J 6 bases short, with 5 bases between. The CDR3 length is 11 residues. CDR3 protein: CASRLSGELFF. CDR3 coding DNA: TGTGCCAGTAGACTATCCGGGGAGCTGTTTTTT.

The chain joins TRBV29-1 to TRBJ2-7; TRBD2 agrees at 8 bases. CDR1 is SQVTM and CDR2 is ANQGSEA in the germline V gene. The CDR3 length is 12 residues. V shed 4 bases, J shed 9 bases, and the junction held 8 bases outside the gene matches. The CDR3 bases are TGCAGCGTTGGCTCGGGGGGGAACGCGCAGTACTTC. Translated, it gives CSVGSGGNAQYF.

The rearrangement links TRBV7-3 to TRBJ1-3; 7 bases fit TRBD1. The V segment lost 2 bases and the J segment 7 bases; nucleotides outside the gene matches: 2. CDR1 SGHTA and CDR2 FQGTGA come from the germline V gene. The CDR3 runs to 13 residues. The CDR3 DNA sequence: TGTGCCAGCAGCTTAGACAGGGCCAACACCATATATTTT. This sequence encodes CASSLDRANTIYF. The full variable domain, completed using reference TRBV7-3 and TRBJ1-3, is GAGVSQTPSNKVTEKGKYVELRCDPISGHTALYWYRQSLGQGPEFLIYFQGTGAADDSGLPNDRFFAVRPEGSVSTLKIQRTERGDSAVYLCASSLDRANTIYFGEGSWLTVV.

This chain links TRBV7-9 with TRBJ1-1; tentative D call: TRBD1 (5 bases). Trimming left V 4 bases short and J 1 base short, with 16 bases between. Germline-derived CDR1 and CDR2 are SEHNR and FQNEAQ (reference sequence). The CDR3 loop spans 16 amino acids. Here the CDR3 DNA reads TGTGCCAGCAGCTCCCGTACCGGGGCTCCGAACACTGAAGCTTTCTTT. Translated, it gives CASSSRTGAPNTEAFF.